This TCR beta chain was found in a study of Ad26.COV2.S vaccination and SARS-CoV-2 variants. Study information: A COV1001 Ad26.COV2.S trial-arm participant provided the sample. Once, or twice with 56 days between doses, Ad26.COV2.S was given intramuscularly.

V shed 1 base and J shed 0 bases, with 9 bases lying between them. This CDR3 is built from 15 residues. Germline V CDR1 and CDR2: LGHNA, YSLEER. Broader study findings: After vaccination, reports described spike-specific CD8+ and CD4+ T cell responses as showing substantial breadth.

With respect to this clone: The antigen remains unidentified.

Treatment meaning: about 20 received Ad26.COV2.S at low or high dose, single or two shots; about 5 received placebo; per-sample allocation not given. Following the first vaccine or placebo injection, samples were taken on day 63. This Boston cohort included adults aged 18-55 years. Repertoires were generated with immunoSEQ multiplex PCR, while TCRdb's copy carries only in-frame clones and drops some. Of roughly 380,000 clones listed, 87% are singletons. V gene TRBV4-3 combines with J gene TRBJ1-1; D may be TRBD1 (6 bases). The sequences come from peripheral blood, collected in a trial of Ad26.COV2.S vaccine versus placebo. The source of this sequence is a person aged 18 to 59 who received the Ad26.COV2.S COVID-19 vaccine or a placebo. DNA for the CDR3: TGCGCCAGCAGCCAAGTCAGGGGCTTGAACACTGAAGCTTTCTTT. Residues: CASSQVRGLNTEAFF.